This paragraph reports one T cell receptor (beta chain). Trimming removed 10 bases at V and 4 bases at J, with 13 bases between. The V gene's germline CDR1 is LNHDA and CDR2 SQIVND (reference sequence). The CDR3 is 12 amino acids. These data belong to a study of control samples from healthy donors and cancer patients. Produced via immunoSEQ multiplex PCR; TCRdb's table is partial and in-frame only. The table includes roughly 120,000 clones, roughly 92% detected once. The receptor was isolated from a woman under 30 in good health. The sample consisted of blood. The chain recombines TRBV19 with TRBJ1-2, with D maybe TRBD1 (6 bases). Here the CDR3 reads CATQGGGYGYTF. CDR3 in DNA: TGTGCCACACAGGGTGGGGGCTATGGCTACACCTTC.